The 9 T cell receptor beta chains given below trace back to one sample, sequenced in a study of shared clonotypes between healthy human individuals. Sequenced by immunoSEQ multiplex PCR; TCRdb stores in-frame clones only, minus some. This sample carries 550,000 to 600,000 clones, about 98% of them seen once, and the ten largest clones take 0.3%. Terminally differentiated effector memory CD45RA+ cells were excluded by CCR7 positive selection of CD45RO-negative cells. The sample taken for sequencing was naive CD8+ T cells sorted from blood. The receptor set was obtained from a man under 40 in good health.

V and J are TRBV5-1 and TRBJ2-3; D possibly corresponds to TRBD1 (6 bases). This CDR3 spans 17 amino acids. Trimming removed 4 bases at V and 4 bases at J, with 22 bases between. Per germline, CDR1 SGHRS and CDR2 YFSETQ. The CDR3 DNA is TGCGCCAGCAGCCAAGGACAGATCGGGACCGTCGCAGATACGCAGTATTTT. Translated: CASSQGQIGTVADTQYF.

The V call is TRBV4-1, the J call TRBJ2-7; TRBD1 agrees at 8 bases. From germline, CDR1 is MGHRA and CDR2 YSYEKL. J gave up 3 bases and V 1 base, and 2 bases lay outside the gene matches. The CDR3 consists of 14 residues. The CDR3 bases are TGCGCCAGCAGCCAAGTACAGGGGGACTACGAGCAGTACTTC. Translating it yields CASSQVQGDYEQYF.

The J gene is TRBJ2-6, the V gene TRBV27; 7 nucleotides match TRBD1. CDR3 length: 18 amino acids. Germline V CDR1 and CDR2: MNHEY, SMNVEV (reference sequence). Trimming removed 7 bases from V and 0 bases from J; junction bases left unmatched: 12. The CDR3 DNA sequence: TGTGCCAGCACTACTCTTGGGACAGCGAGCTCTGGGGCCAACGTCCTGACTTTC. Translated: CASTTLGTASSGANVLTF.

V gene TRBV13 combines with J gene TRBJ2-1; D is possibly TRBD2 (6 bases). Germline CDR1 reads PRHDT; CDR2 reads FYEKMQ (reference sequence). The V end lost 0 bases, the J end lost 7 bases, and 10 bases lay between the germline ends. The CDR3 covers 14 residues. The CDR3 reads CASSLGAGRNEQFF. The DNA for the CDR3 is TGTGCCAGCAGCTTAGGAGCGGGTCGTAATGAGCAGTTCTTC.

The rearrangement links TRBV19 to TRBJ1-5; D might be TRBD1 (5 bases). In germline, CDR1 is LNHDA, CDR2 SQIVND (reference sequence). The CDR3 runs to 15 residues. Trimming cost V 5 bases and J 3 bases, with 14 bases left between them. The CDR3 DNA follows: TGTGCCAGTAGTTTGCCGGGACGGATCAATCAGCCCCAGCATTTT. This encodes CASSLPGRINQPQHF.

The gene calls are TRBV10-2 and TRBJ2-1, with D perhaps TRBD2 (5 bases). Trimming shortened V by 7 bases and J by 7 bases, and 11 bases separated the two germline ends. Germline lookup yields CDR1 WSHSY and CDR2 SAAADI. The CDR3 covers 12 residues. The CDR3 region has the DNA TGCGCCAGCACCCTACAGCGGAATGAGCAGTTCTTC. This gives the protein CASTLQRNEQFF.

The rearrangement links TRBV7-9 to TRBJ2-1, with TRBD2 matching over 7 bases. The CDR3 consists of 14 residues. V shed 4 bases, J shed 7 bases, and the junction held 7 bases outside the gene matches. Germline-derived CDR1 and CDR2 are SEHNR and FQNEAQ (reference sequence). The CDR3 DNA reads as TGTGCCAGCAGCTACGGGACTAACCAGAATGAGCAGTTCTTC. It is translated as CASSYGTNQNEQFF.

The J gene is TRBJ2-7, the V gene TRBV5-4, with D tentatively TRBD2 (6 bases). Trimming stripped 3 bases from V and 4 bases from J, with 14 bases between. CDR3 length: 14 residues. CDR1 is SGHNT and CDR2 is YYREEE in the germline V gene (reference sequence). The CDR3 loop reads CASSSGVGGYEQYF. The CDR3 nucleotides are TGTGCCAGCAGCTCGGGAGTGGGAGGTTACGAGCAGTACTTC.

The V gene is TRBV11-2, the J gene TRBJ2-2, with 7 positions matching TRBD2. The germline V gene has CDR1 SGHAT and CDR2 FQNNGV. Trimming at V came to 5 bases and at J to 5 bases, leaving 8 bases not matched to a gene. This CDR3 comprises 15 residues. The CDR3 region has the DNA TGTGCCAGCAGCCCCCCGGGAGGTTGGACCGGGGAGCTGTTTTTT. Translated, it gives CASSPPGGWTGELFF. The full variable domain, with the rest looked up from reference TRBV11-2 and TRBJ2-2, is EAGVAQSPRYKIIEKRQSVAFWCNPISGHATLYWYQQILGQGPKLLIQFQNNGVVDDSQLPKDRFSAERLKGVDSTLKIQPAKLEDSAVYLCASSPPGGWTGELFFGEGSRLTVL.